The clone carrying this TCR beta chain came up a few times. Its specificity is unknown. The ends lost 1 base at V and 1 base at J; junction bases unmatched: 12. There are 18 residues in the CDR3. Per germline, CDR1 SGHDT and CDR2 YYEEEE. TCRbeta libraries were built with three rounds of nested PCR, modified from ARM-PCR. One entry per CDR3 protein, called by TCRdb with MiXCR from the multiplex PCR reads. The sample holds 120,000 to 150,000 distinct CDR3 sequences; around 61% are singletons and the top ten take 15% to 20%. This record comes from a study of tumor and adjacent non-tumor tissue in lung cancer. At the level of the study: The cohort had 12 adenocarcinoma, a couple of squamous cell and 1 small cell patients. Stage I to III disease affected approximately 11 men and roughly five women aged about 31 to 76. Study conclusions and caveats: Tumor TCR diversity, when higher, was linked to shorter survival.

RNA was extracted from bulk tissue without any cell sorting. Newly diagnosed lung cancer patients had thoracic surgery in China, August–late 2014, without prior chemotherapy. The origin of this receptor is a man between 60 and 70 years old with small cell lung cancer. This sequence joins TRBV5-6 and TRBJ2-7, with 9 bases that match TRBD1. The sequencing sample was made of lung tumor tissue. The CDR3 nucleotides read TGTGCCAGCAGCTTGCCCCTCAGACCGGGACAGGGATCCTACGAGCAGTACGTC. This codes for CASSLPLRPGQGSYEQYV.